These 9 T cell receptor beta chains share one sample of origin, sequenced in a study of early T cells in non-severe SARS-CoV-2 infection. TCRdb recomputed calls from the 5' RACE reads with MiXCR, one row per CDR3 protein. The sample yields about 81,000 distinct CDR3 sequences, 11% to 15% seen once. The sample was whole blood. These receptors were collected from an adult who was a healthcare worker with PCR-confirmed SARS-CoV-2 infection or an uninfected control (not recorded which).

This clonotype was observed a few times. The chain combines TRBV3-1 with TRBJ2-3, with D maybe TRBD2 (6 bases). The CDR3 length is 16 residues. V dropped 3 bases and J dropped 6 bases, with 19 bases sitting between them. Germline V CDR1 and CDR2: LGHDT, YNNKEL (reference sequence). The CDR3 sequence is CASSHTTAGYWDTQYF. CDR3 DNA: TGTGCCAGCAGCCACACAACGGCGGGGTATTGGGATACGCAGTATTTT.

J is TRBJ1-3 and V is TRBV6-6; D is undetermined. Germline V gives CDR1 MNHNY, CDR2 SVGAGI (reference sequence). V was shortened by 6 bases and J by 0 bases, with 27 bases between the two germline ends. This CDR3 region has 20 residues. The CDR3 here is CASRRRMGNPGNFSGNTIYF. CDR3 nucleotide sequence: TGTGCCAGCAGGCGGCGAATGGGCAATCCCGGGAACTTCTCTGGAAACACCATATATTTT.

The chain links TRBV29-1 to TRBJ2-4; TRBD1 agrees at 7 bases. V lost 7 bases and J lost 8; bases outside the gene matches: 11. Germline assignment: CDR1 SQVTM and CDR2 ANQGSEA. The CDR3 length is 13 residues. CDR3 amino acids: CSARDSNRDIQYF. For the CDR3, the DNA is TGCAGCGCCCGGGACAGCAACAGGGACATTCAGTACTTC. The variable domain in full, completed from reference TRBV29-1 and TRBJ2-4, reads SAVISQKPSRDICQRGTSLTIQCQVDSQVTMMFWYRQQPGQSLTLIATANQGSEATYESGFVIDKFPISRPNLTFSTLTVSNMSPEDSSIYLCSARDSNRDIQYFGAGTRLSVL.

Here the CDR3 reads CASSLVVDNTEAFF. The CDR3 nucleotides are TGTGCCAGCAGCTTAGTTGTCGATAACACTGAAGCTTTCTTT. J is TRBJ1-1 and V is TRBV7-2; D is unclear. The CDR3 consists of 14 residues. CDR1 is SGHTA and CDR2 is FQGNSA in the germline V gene. Trimming removed 1 base at V and 2 bases at J, with 8 bases between.

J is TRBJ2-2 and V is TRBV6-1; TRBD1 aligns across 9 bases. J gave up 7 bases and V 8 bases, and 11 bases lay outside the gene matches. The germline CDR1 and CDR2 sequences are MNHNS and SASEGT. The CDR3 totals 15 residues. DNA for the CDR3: TGTGCCAGCCCTCAGGGGGACAGGGTTGGCGGGGAGCTGTTTTTT. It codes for CASPQGDRVGGELFF.

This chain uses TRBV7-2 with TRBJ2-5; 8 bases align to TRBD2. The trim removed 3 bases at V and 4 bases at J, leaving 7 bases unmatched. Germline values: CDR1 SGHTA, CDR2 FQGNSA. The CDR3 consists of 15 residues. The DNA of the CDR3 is TGTGCCAGCAGCTTCTTGCGGGGGGAGTCAGAGACCCAGTACTTC. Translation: CASSFLRGESETQYF.

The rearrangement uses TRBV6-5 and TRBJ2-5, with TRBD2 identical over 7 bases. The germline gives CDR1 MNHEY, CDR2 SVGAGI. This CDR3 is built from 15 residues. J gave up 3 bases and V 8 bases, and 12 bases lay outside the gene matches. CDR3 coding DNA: TGTGCCAGCGGCGCGTGGGGGGGGGAAGAAGAGACCCAGTACTTC. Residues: CASGAWGGEEETQYF.

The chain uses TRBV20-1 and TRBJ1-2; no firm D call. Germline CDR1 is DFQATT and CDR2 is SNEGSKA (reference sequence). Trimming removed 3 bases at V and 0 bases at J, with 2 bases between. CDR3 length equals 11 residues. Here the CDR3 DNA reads TGCAGTGCTAGTCCTAACTATGGCTACACCTTC. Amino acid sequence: CSASPNYGYTF.

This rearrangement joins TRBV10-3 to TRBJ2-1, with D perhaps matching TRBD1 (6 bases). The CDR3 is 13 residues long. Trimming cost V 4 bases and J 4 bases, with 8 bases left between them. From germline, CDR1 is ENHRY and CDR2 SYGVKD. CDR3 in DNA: TGTGCCATCAGTGGGACAGATTACAATGAGCAGTTCTTC. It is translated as CAISGTDYNEQFF.